The 8 T cell receptor beta chains below were found in one sample sequenced in a study of PD-1 blockade in mismatch repair-deficient tumors. This table comes from immunoSEQ multiplex PCR, and its TCRdb copy is limited to in-frame clones, with some not included. The sample consists of some 130,000 clones, more than 70% of them appearing once. Sequences were derived from peripheral blood, sampled almost 74 weeks after starting pembrolizumab. The receptors shown here come from an adult with mismatch repair-deficient cancer.

The chain combines TRBV12-5 with TRBJ2-6; D call uncertain. The CDR3 sequence is 16 residues long. Trimming took 2 bases from V and 0 from J, leaving 8 bases between them. Per the germline V gene, CDR1 is LGHNT and CDR2 is FRNRAP. CDR3 region: CASGLPRHSGANVLTF. In nucleotides, the CDR3 is TGTGCTAGTGGTTTGCCCAGGCACTCTGGGGCCAACGTCCTGACTTTC.

This chain links TRBV6-1 with TRBJ1-2; D ambiguous. The V end lost 10 bases, the J end lost 7 bases, and 10 bases lay between the germline ends. Germline V gene data show CDR1 as MNHNS and CDR2 as SASEGT. The CDR3 loop spans 10 amino acids. The CDR3 sequence: CATTLAGYTF. The CDR3, as DNA: TGTGCCACCACTTTGGCTGGCTACACCTTC.

This clone was seen just once. DNA of the CDR3: TGTGCCAGCAGTGAATTAAGGTCGAGCGGGAAGGCCGGGGAGCTGTTTTTT. Its translation: CASSELRSSGKAGELFF. This chain connects TRBV25-1 to TRBJ2-2; 7 positions match TRBD2. With 1 base clipped from V and 6 bases from J, the junction kept 11 bases outside the gene matches. Germline loops: CDR1 MGHDK, CDR2 SYGVNS. CDR3 length equals 17 residues.

This rearrangement joins TRBV6-5 to TRBJ1-4; TRBD1 is a possible D gene (5 bases). The length of the CDR3 is 15 residues. Germline assignment: CDR1 MNHEY and CDR2 SVGAGI. The V end was cut by 6 bases, the J end by 3 bases, with 14 bases between. Here the CDR3 reads CASRLRDAANEKLFF. CDR3 in DNA: TGTGCCAGCAGGCTCCGGGACGCGGCTAATGAAAAACTGTTTTTT.

This sequence joins TRBV10-3 and TRBJ2-7; the match to TRBD1 covers 9 bases. Germline V CDR1 and CDR2: ENHRY, SYGVKD. This CDR3 has 17 amino acids. V lost 0 bases to trimming and J lost 3 bases; unmatched junction nucleotides: 9. The CDR3 here is CAISESGGVTGGYEQYF. The CDR3, as DNA: TGTGCCATCAGTGAGTCGGGGGGTGTGACAGGGGGCTACGAGCAGTACTTC.

V gene TRBV6-1 combines with J gene TRBJ2-3, with D possibly TRBD1 on 6 matching bases. V was clipped by 3 bases and J by 2 bases, with 15 bases between them. The CDR3 runs 16 residues. Germline V gene sequence: CDR1 MNHNS, CDR2 SASEGT. The CDR3 DNA reads as TGTGCCAGCAGTGATTCCCATTGGGGGCTCACAGATACGCAGTATTTT. Protein sequence: CASSDSHWGLTDTQYF.

The V call is TRBV7-2, the J call TRBJ2-1, with unresolved D. The germline gives CDR1 SGHTA, CDR2 FQGNSA. The germline V and J ends were trimmed by 0 bases and 2 bases, with 11 bases remaining between them. This CDR3 contains 16 residues. For the CDR3, the DNA is TGTGCCAGCAGCTTAGCGCACGGCCGGCCCTACAATGAGCAGTTCTTC. Amino acids: CASSLAHGRPYNEQFF.

The V and J genes are TRBV28 and TRBJ1-1; a weak D match, TRBD1 (5 bases). Trimming took off 3 bases at V and 0 bases at J, with 8 bases between the two ends. Germline V gene lookup returns CDR1 MDHEN and CDR2 SYDVKM. The CDR3 is 14 amino acids. CDR3 in DNA: TGTGCCAGCAGTTTGCGCAGGGTGAACACTGAAGCTTTCTTT. Translating gives CASSLRRVNTEAFF.